This T cell receptor (beta chain) was recorded in a study of PD-1 blockade in classical Hodgkin lymphoma. Clones were read by immunoSEQ multiplex PCR, and TCRdb kept only the in-frame ones, dropping some. Here the sample spans more than 140,000 clones, 78% being singletons. The CDR3 runs to 14 residues. Trimming removed 0 bases from V and 6 bases from J, with 10 bases in between. Germline V gene lookup returns CDR1 SGHTA and CDR2 FQGTGA. Each patient's relapse followed autologous stem cell transplantation, and brentuximab vedotin exposure varied. The specimen was peripheral blood mononuclear cells (PBMCs), collected before the second cycle of nivolumab. The chain carries TRBV7-3 and TRBJ2-3; D is possibly TRBD1 or TRBD2 (5 bases each). The clonotype originates from a human donor with classical Hodgkin lymphoma. CDR3: CASSLTHGADTQYF. The DNA of the CDR3 is TGTGCCAGCAGCTTAACTCACGGGGCGGATACGCAGTATTTT.